Sequencing of this T cell receptor (beta chain) was carried out in a study of PD-L1 blockade in urothelial cancer. As for time point: pretreatment peripheral blood. Produced via immunoSEQ multiplex PCR; TCRdb's table is partial and in-frame only. The sample lists around 45,000 clones, more than 75% occurring once. Germline lookup yields CDR1 SGHNT and CDR2 YYREEE (reference sequence). The CDR3 runs to 16 residues. V shed 4 bases, J shed 7 bases, and the junction held 9 bases outside the gene matches. The clonotype was recovered from a man aged 45-65 years with urothelial cancer. The sequenced sample was PBMCs, obtained around atezolizumab (anti-PD-L1) treatment. The V gene is TRBV5-4, the J gene TRBJ2-4; 12 nucleotides match TRBD1. The CDR3, as DNA: TGTGCCAGCAGCCCCGGGACAGGGGGCACTTTTAACATTCAGTACTTC. Translating it yields CASSPGTGGTFNIQYF.